A selection of T cell receptor beta chains follows, all from one sample in a study of PD-1 blockade in classical Hodgkin lymphoma. The protocol was immunoSEQ multiplex PCR, while the TCRdb copy is restricted to in-frame clones and leaves out a portion. The table has roughly 19,000 clones, 70% to 85% seen once. Sequencing used peripheral blood mononuclear cells (PBMCs), obtained at baseline. The source of these receptors is a human donor with classical Hodgkin lymphoma. The CDR3 runs from the conserved cysteine through the conserved F or W. The D gene is left open where the match is weak. Clone size appears in some rows only: once, few, many, or a class for an expanded clone.

TRBJ1-2 | TRBV6-5 | TRBD1 | - | CASGQGLFNYGYTF | TGTGCCAGCGGACAGGGCCTTTTTAACTATGGCTACACCTTC
TRBJ1-2 | TRBV28 | - | - | CASNNPGGISF | TGTGCCAGCAATAATCCGGGCGGCATCTCCTTC
TRBJ1-2 | TRBV2 | - | few | CASSGVPLRPYGYTF | TGTGCCAGCAGCGGGGTCCCATTACGCCCCTATGGCTACACCTTC
TRBJ1-4 | TRBV27 | - | once | CASRSREANEKLFF | TGTGCCAGCAGGTCCAGGGAAGCTAATGAAAAACTGTTTTTT
TRBJ1-6 | TRBV15 | - | few | CATSRDRRGFDSPLHF | TGTGCCACCAGCAGAGATCGGAGGGGGTTCGATTCACCCCTCCACTTT
TRBJ2-2 | TRBV21-1 | - | - | CASSKDRAGEGTGELFF | TGTGCCAGCAGCAAAGACAGGGCAGGGGAAGGCACCGGGGAGCTGTTTTTT
TRBJ2-2 | TRBV13 | TRBD2 | - | CASSFGGGAPRELFF | TGTGCCAGCAGCTTCGGCGGGGGGGCCCCAAGGGAGCTGTTTTTT
TRBJ1-1 | TRBV11-2 | TRBD1 | - | CASRHTGGVTEAFF | TGTGCCAGCAGACACACAGGGGGCGTTACTGAAGCTTTCTTT
TRBJ2-1 | TRBV27 | - | once | CASTGSNEQFF | TGTGCCAGCACAGGGAGCAATGAGCAGTTCTTC
TRBJ2-7 | TRBV28 | TRBD1 | - | CASSYDRVTYEQYF | TGTGCCAGCAGTTACGACAGGGTAACCTACGAGCAGTACTTC
TRBJ1-5 | TRBV28 | - | once | CASRETARAEPQHF | TGTGCCAGCAGGGAGACCGCCAGGGCCGAGCCCCAGCATTTT
TRBJ2-3 | TRBV27 | - | - | CASGQWSGLDTQYF | TGTGCCAGCGGCCAATGGAGCGGACTAGATACGCAGTATTTT
TRBJ2-1 | TRBV28 | - | once | CASSAPFDPVGRDEQFF | TGTGCCAGCAGCGCCCCATTCGACCCAGTCGGGCGCGATGAGCAGTTCTTC
TRBJ1-2 | TRBV5-4 | - | - | CASSPAGLNYGYTF | TGTGCCAGCAGCCCCGCGGGCCTTAACTATGGCTACACCTTC
TRBJ2-6 | TRBV7-2 | - | - | CASSLAGANVLTF | TGTGCCAGCAGCTTGGCTGGGGCCAACGTCCTGACTTTC
TRBJ2-7 | TRBV7-9 | - | - | CASSLGSYEQYF | TGTGCCAGCAGCTTGGGGAGCTACGAGCAGTACTTC
TRBJ2-7 | TRBV7-2 | TRBD1 | - | CASSVKGASFSYEQYF | TGTGCCAGCAGCGTTAAGGGGGCCTCTTTCTCCTACGAGCAGTACTTC
TRBJ1-5 | TRBV27 | - | once | CASSYSSNQPQHF | TGTGCCAGCAGTTACAGTAGCAATCAGCCCCAGCATTTT
TRBJ2-1 | TRBV7-3 | - | few | CASSFWAQGRNEQFF | TGTGCCAGCAGCTTTTGGGCCCAGGGGCGCAATGAGCAGTTCTTC
TRBJ1-1 | TRBV7-6 | - | - | CASRARVDTEAFF | TGTGCCAGCAGGGCGCGGGTGGACACTGAAGCTTTCTTT
TRBJ2-1 | TRBV19 | TRBD2 | - | CASSSGTSSYNEQFF | TGTGCCAGTAGCTCCGGGACTAGCAGCTACAATGAGCAGTTCTTC
TRBJ2-7 | TRBV7-2 | TRBD2 | - | CASSLASGGSYEQYF | TGTGCCAGCAGCTTGGCTAGCGGGGGGTCGTACGAGCAGTACTTC
TRBJ2-7 | TRBV11-3 | - | - | CASSFGPRDEQYF | TGTGCCAGCAGCTTCGGCCCGAGGGACGAGCAGTACTTC
TRBJ1-1 | TRBV2 | - | - | CASSENPNTEAFF | TGTGCCAGCAGTGAAAACCCGAACACTGAAGCTTTCTTT
TRBJ1-2 | TRBV7-6 | TRBD1 | - | CASSPGQGGFGYTF | TGTGCCAGCAGCCCGGGACAGGGGGGATTTGGCTACACCTTC
TRBJ2-7 | TRBV28 | - | - | CSSGVLYEQYF | TGTTCCTCGGGGGTTCTTTACGAGCAGTACTTC
TRBJ1-1 | TRBV15 | TRBD1 | - | CATSNRGNTEAFF | TGTGCCACCAGCAACAGGGGGAACACTGAAGCTTTCTTT
TRBJ2-3 | TRBV11-3 | - | - | CASSGKDPTDTQYF | TGTGCCAGCAGCGGGAAGGACCCCACAGATACGCAGTATTTT
TRBJ2-5 | TRBV5-4 | - | - | CASSLVGGETQYF | TGTGCCAGCAGCTTGGTTGGCGGAGAGACCCAGTACTTC
TRBJ2-7 | TRBV13 | - | - | CASSLGRNYFYEQYF | TGTGCCAGCAGCCTGGGACGGAATTATTTTTACGAGCAGTACTTC